Below are 27 T cell receptor beta chains sequenced from a single sample in a study of blood T cell repertoires in COVID-19. The repertoire was sequenced with immunoSEQ multiplex PCR; TCRdb's copy has only in-frame clones and lacks some. The sample records roughly 180,000 clones, 86% being singletons. Material: peripheral blood. All receptors come from a man between 65 and 85 years old with active or convalescent COVID-19.

The V and J genes are TRBV5-4 and TRBJ2-1; 11 bases are shared with TRBD2. CDR3 size: 15 residues. The junction had 8 bases not matched to a gene; V was cut back by 4 bases and J by 8 bases. Germline V gene sequence: CDR1 SGHNT, CDR2 YYREEE (reference sequence). Here the CDR3 reads CASSTGTSGGHEQFF. In nucleotides, the CDR3 is TGTGCCAGCAGCACCGGGACTAGCGGAGGTCATGAGCAGTTCTTC.

This clone was recorded once. The rearrangement uses TRBV11-3 and TRBJ1-5, with unresolved D. Germline CDR1 SGHNT, CDR2 YENEEA. The CDR3 runs 15 residues. The V and J ends lost 1 base and 0 bases respectively, with 7 bases between them. CDR3 nucleotides: TGTGCCAGCAGCTTAGTCAGGTATAGCAATCAGCCCCAGCATTTT. It specifies CASSLVRYSNQPQHF. Looking up the rest from reference TRBV11-3 and TRBJ1-5 gives the full variable domain: EAGVVQSPRYKIIEKKQPVAFWCNPISGHNTLYWYLQNLGQGPELLIRYENEEAVDDSQLPKDRFSAERLKGVDSTLKIQPAELGDSAVYLCASSLVRYSNQPQHFGDGTRLSIL.

The sample holds one count of this clone. The chain joins TRBV28 to TRBJ1-2; 8 bases are a match to TRBD1. CDR1 MDHEN and CDR2 SYDVKM come from the germline V gene. V lost 7 bases, J lost 8 bases, and 18 bases stayed unmatched. The CDR3 contains 16 residues. Here the CDR3 DNA reads TGTGCCAGCACCTCAGGGGGCGGGACAGCCTTGTTAGGCTACACCTTC. Translated, it gives CASTSGGGTALLGYTF.

The chain employs TRBV5-4 and TRBJ1-3; 9 bases align to TRBD1. CDR1 is SGHNT, CDR2 YYREEE, per germline (reference sequence). The CDR3 runs to 16 residues. Losses at the gene ends were 1 base for V and 4 bases for J; bases not matched to a gene: 6. Here the CDR3 reads CASSLKGTGPGNTIYF. The CDR3 nucleotides read TGTGCCAGCAGCTTGAAAGGGACAGGGCCGGGAAACACCATATATTTT.

This clone was detected only a few times. V and J are TRBV7-8 and TRBJ1-6; possibly TRBD1 for D (6 bases). Germline V gene lookup returns CDR1 SGHVS and CDR2 FQNEAQ. The germline V and J ends were trimmed by 1 base and 2 bases, with 9 bases remaining between them. The CDR3 extends over 16 amino acids. DNA for the CDR3: TGTGCCAGCAGCTTAGTTGAGGGGGCCTATAATTCACCCCTCCACTTT. It specifies CASSLVEGAYNSPLHF.

This sequence joins TRBV6-1 and TRBJ1-2, with TRBD1 matching over 8 bases. CDR3 length equals 16 residues. Losses at the gene ends were 3 bases for V and 4 bases for J; bases not matched to a gene: 10. Germline values: CDR1 MNHNS, CDR2 SASEGT. CDR3 in amino acids: CASSDNAGGAVYGYTF. The DNA for the CDR3 is TGTGCCAGCAGTGATAACGCAGGGGGCGCGGTCTATGGCTACACCTTC.

This chain joins TRBV10-3 and TRBJ2-2; 8 bases are shared with TRBD2. With 4 bases clipped from V and 4 bases from J, the junction kept 5 bases outside the gene matches. Germline V gene data show CDR1 as ENHRY and CDR2 as SYGVKD. The CDR3 consists of 15 residues. The DNA of the CDR3 is TGTGCCATCAGTGCGCGGGAGGTAGGCACCGGGGAGCTGTTTTTT. Its protein product is CAISAREVGTGELFF.

Worth noting for this clone: Other DNA sequences from this sample encode an identical CDR3 as well. This sequence joins TRBV28 and TRBJ1-2, with D possibly TRBD1 on 5 matching bases. Germline lookup yields CDR1 MDHEN and CDR2 SYDVKM. Trimming removed 2 bases from V and 5 bases from J, with 6 bases in between. The CDR3 has 12 residues. The CDR3 is CASSLTGYGYTF. Here the CDR3 DNA reads TGTGCCAGCAGTTTAACAGGTTATGGCTACACCTTC.

This clone was seen a few times. This CDR3 reads CSVRRSRDITDTQYF. CDR3 nucleotides: TGCAGCGTTAGGAGGTCCCGGGACATCACAGATACGCAGTATTTT. This chain uses TRBV29-1 with TRBJ2-3; D may be TRBD1 (6 bases). This CDR3 spans 15 amino acids. The ends were cut back, 5 bases at V and 2 bases at J, with 17 bases in the middle. Germline values: CDR1 SQVTM, CDR2 ANQGSEA.

The chain is built from TRBV7-7 and TRBJ2-2, with D possibly matching TRBD1 (5 bases). Trimming removed 1 base from V and 5 bases from J, with 11 bases in between. The CDR3 totals 15 residues. Germline-derived CDR1 and CDR2 are SSHAT and FNYEAQ (reference sequence). The CDR3 DNA sequence: TGTGCCAGCAGCTTAGAAGGCAGGACAACCGGGGAGCTGTTTTTT. Translation: CASSLEGRTTGELFF.

J is TRBJ1-3 and V is TRBV5-1; no clear D. CDR1 SGHRS and CDR2 YFSETQ come from the germline V gene. Trimming took off 0 bases at V and 4 bases at J, with 14 bases between the two ends. The CDR3 consists of 16 residues. The CDR3 loop reads CASSLGGIQYGNTIYF. The CDR3 DNA follows: TGCGCCAGCAGCTTGGGCGGGATTCAGTACGGAAACACCATATATTTT.

The chain is built from TRBV4-3 and TRBJ1-3, with D maybe TRBD1 (5 bases). Deletions cut 6 bases from V and 2 bases from J, with 17 bases between. This CDR3 region has 16 residues. CDR1 and CDR2 (germline): LGHNA, YSLEER. CDR3 coding DNA: TGCGCCAGCAGTCTAGCCTGGAGGGGCGCTGGAAACACCATATATTTT. This gives the protein CASSLAWRGAGNTIYF.

The rearrangement joins TRBV18 to TRBJ2-2; 10 bases match TRBD1. Germline V gene data show CDR1 as KGHSH and CDR2 as LQKENI. The CDR3 length is 16 residues. V gave up 3 bases and J gave up 6 bases; unmatched junction bases: 7. DNA for the CDR3: TGTGCCAGCTCACCCTTCGCAGGGACAGGGGCCGGGGAGCTGTTTTTT. It is translated as CASSPFAGTGAGELFF.

The chain links TRBV5-1 to TRBJ1-1; 7 bases match TRBD1. Trimming cost V 2 bases and J 5 bases; bases outside gene matches: 3. This CDR3 has 13 residues. Germline CDR1 is SGHRS and CDR2 is YFSETQ. As DNA, the CDR3 is TGCGCCAGCAGCTTACAGGGGAGGACTGAAGCTTTCTTT. Encoded protein: CASSLQGRTEAFF.

This clone has only one observation. The V and J genes are TRBV25-1 and TRBJ1-2; D gene uncertain. The CDR3 sequence is 10 residues long. V was shortened by 3 bases and J by 6 bases, with 2 bases between the two germline ends. Looked up from germline, CDR1 is MGHDK and CDR2 is SYGVNS. CDR3: CASSDNGYTF. For the CDR3, the DNA is TGTGCCAGCAGTGATAATGGCTACACCTTC.

The gene calls are TRBV5-1 and TRBJ2-7; 7 nucleotides line up with TRBD2. From germline, CDR1 is SGHRS and CDR2 YFSETQ. The CDR3 sequence is 14 residues long. The V segment lost 6 bases and the J segment 4 bases; nucleotides outside the gene matches: 10. Written as DNA, the CDR3 is TGCGCCAGCAAGTATTTTAGCGGGTGGTACGAGCAGTACTTC. As protein: CASKYFSGWYEQYF.

The chain carries TRBV7-8 and TRBJ2-5, with a tentative D call TRBD2 (6 bases). The CDR3 loop spans 14 amino acids. Trimming removed 5 bases from V and 5 bases from J, with 15 bases in between. CDR1 and CDR2 (germline): SGHVS, FQNEAQ. The CDR3 reads CASSPPEGVETQYF. DNA of the CDR3: TGTGCCAGCAGCCCGCCGGAGGGAGTCGAGACCCAGTACTTC.

This chain connects TRBV30 to TRBJ1-1; TRBD1 matches 8 bases. This CDR3 contains 14 residues. J gave up 0 bases and V 8 bases, and 8 bases lay outside the gene matches. Germline V gene data show CDR1 as GTSNPN and CDR2 as SVGIG (reference sequence). The chain's CDR3 is CANTGGALNTEAFF. In DNA form, the CDR3 reads TGTGCCAATACAGGGGGGGCGTTGAACACTGAAGCTTTCTTT. The variable domain in full, completed from reference TRBV30 and TRBJ1-1, reads SQTIHQWPATLVQPVGSPLSLECTVEGTSNPNLYWYRQAAGRGLQLLFYSVGIGQISSEVPQNLSASRPQDRQFILSSKKLLLSDSGFYLCANTGGALNTEAFFGQGTRLTVV.

The V gene is TRBV30, the J gene TRBJ1-5; 12 bases match TRBD1. The CDR3 has 15 amino acids. Germline lookup yields CDR1 GTSNPN and CDR2 SVGIG (reference sequence). J gave up 3 bases and V 4 bases, and 4 bases lay outside the gene matches. The DNA of the CDR3 is TGTGCCTGGACCGGGACAGGGGGCCCCAATCAGCCCCAGCATTTT. Amino acid sequence: CAWTGTGGPNQPQHF.

This chain joins TRBV7-2 and TRBJ1-5; 9 positions agree with TRBD1. Unmatched junction bases numbered 6, after V lost 5 bases and J lost 4 bases. The CDR3 extends over 15 amino acids. The germline V gene has CDR1 SGHTA and CDR2 FQGNSA. CDR3 protein: CASSPGTGWNQPQHF. CDR3 DNA: TGTGCCAGCAGCCCCGGGACAGGGTGGAATCAGCCCCAGCATTTT.

The genes are TRBV6-2 or TRBV6-3 and TRBJ1-2; TRBD1 agrees at 9 bases. The ends lost 4 bases at V and 2 bases at J; junction bases unmatched: 14. The germline CDR1 and CDR2 sequences are MNHEY and SVGEGT. The CDR3 contains 18 residues. CDR3 DNA sequence: TGTGCCAGCAGTTTATCCCGGGACAGGGTTGGCTACAACTATGGCTACACCTTC. This encodes CASSLSRDRVGYNYGYTF.

J is TRBJ1-4 and V is TRBV7-2; tentative D call: TRBD1 (6 bases). The CDR3 extends over 15 amino acids. Between the trimmed V and J ends, which lost 2 bases and 8 bases, there was a span of 15 bases. Germline V gene lookup returns CDR1 SGHTA and CDR2 FQGNSA. The CDR3 region is CASSLFGGGGEKLFF. CDR3 DNA sequence: TGTGCCAGCAGCTTATTCGGTGGGGGCGGCGAAAAACTGTTTTTT. The variable domain in full, with the rest retrieved from reference TRBV7-2 and TRBJ1-4, is GAGVSQSPSNKVTEKGKDVELRCDPISGHTALYWYRQSLGQGLEFLIYFQGNSAPDKSGLPSDRFSAERTGGSVSTLTIQRTQQEDSAVYLCASSLFGGGGEKLFFGSGTQLSVL.

Concerning this clone: Within the sample, other DNA sequences also encode this same CDR3. The genes are TRBV7-9 and TRBJ1-1; TRBD1 aligns across 7 bases. Germline V gene lookup returns CDR1 SEHNR and CDR2 FQNEAQ (reference sequence). The CDR3 has 15 residues. V trimming: 4 bases; J trimming: 1 base; junction bases outside the gene matches: 6. DNA for the CDR3: TGTGCCAGCAGCTCAACTGGGACAGCGAACACTGAAGCTTTCTTT. Translated, it gives CASSSTGTANTEAFF.

The V gene is TRBV7-9, the J gene TRBJ1-2, with TRBD1 matching over 8 bases. This CDR3 comprises 13 residues. Looked up from germline, CDR1 is SEHNR and CDR2 is FQNEAQ (reference sequence). Trimming removed 4 bases from V and 5 bases from J; junction bases left unmatched: 3. This chain's CDR3 is CASSWQGAYGYTF. Written as DNA, the CDR3 is TGTGCCAGCAGCTGGCAGGGGGCTTATGGCTACACCTTC.

The CDR3 is CATSRDLAGSQPQHF. The CDR3 DNA is TGTGCCACCAGCAGAGATCTTGCCGGGAGTCAGCCCCAGCATTTT. The J gene is TRBJ1-5, the V gene TRBV15; the D is unclear. The length of the CDR3 is 15 residues. Trimming removed 0 bases at V and 6 bases at J, with 12 bases between. CDR1 is LNHNV, CDR2 YYDKDF, per germline (reference sequence). Using reference TRBV15 and TRBJ1-5 for the parts outside the CDR3, the full variable domain is DAMVIQNPRYQVTQFGKPVTLSCSQTLNHNVMYWYQQKSSQAPKLLFHYYDKDFNNEADTPDNFQSRRPNTSFCFLDIRSPGLGDTAMYLCATSRDLAGSQPQHFGDGTRLSIL.

This clone was recorded a few times. The chain couples TRBV4-1 to TRBJ2-5; D is uncertain. This CDR3 is 15 amino acids long. Deletions cut 1 base from V and 2 bases from J, with 11 bases between. In germline, CDR1 is MGHRA, CDR2 YSYEKL. The CDR3 reads CASSQGATKQETQYF. The CDR3 DNA reads as TGCGCCAGCAGCCAAGGAGCCACGAAGCAAGAGACCCAGTACTTC.

This chain uses TRBV5-1 with TRBJ1-5; 8 positions match TRBD1. V lost 5 bases, J lost 0 bases, and 4 bases stayed unmatched. The CDR3 is 15 residues long. The germline V gene has CDR1 SGHRS and CDR2 YFSETQ. This CDR3 is CASSLGQGSNQPQHF. CDR3 nucleotide sequence: TGCGCCAGCAGTCTAGGACAGGGTAGCAATCAGCCCCAGCATTTT. The full variable domain, completed using reference TRBV5-1 and TRBJ1-5, is KAGVTQTPRYLIKTRGQQVTLSCSPISGHRSVSWYQQTPGQGLQFLFEYFSETQRNKGNFPGRFSGRQFSNSRSEMNVSTLELGDSALYLCASSLGQGSNQPQHFGDGTRLSIL.